Listed below are T cell receptor beta chains from one sample, sequenced in a study of blood T cell repertoires in COVID-19. The protocol was immunoSEQ multiplex PCR, while the TCRdb copy is restricted to in-frame clones and leaves out a portion. Counted here are around 200,000 clones, approximately 84% occurring once; the ten biggest clones make up 4.4%. Sequences were obtained from peripheral blood. The receptors were gathered from a man between 50 and 59 years old with acute or convalescent COVID-19. Both conserved end residues are part of each CDR3. D genes are given only for firm matches. The listing skips clone size in some rows; elsewhere it reads once, few, many or a size class.

TRBV5-1	TRBJ1-2	-	14	TRBD1	CASSLAFDRDGYTF	TGCGCCAGCAGCTTGGCCTTTGACAGGGATGGCTACACCTTC
TRBV19	TRBJ1-4	-	15	TRBD1	CASRPGTGGNEKLFF	TGTGCCAGTAGGCCGGGGACAGGGGGAAATGAAAAACTGTTTTTT
TRBV7-9	TRBJ1-1	-	12	-	CASSAPGTQAFF	TGTGCCAGCAGCGCACCCGGGACACAAGCTTTCTTT
TRBV11-2	TRBJ2-1	-	17	TRBD2	CASSLDNAGTSYNEQFF	TGTGCCAGCAGCTTAGATAACGCCGGGACTAGTTACAATGAGCAGTTCTTC
TRBV2	TRBJ2-2	-	14	-	CASSEQGNTGELFF	TGTGCCAGCAGTGAACAGGGAAACACCGGGGAGCTGTTTTTT
TRBV4-2	TRBJ1-1	-	17	TRBD1	CASSQAGQGEENTEAFF	TGTGCCAGCAGCCAAGCGGGACAGGGGGAGGAGAACACTGAAGCTTTCTTT
TRBV3-1/TRBV3-2	TRBJ1-6	-	15	-	CASSQGGQINSPLHF	TGTGCCAGCAGCCAAGGAGGGCAGATTAATTCACCCCTCCACTTT
TRBV6-5	TRBJ1-1	once	14	TRBD1	CASSIQGRNTEAFF	TGTGCCAGCAGCATACAGGGGCGGAACACTGAAGCTTTCTTT
TRBV19	TRBJ1-5	-	17	TRBD1	CATRKIAGQGRNQPQHF	TGTGCCACCCGCAAAATCGCGGGACAGGGACGAAATCAGCCCCAGCATTTT
TRBV5-1	TRBJ2-2	-	15	TRBD1	CASSPGDRGSGELFF	TGCGCCAGCAGCCCGGGGGACAGGGGGTCCGGGGAGCTGTTTTTT
TRBV5-5	TRBJ1-2	-	14	-	CASSSGQLVYGYTF	TGTGCCAGCAGCTCCGGACAGCTCGTCTATGGCTACACCTTC
TRBV4-1	TRBJ2-2	-	17	TRBD1	CASSVREGQGDTGELFF	TGCGCCAGCAGCGTCAGAGAGGGACAGGGAGACACCGGGGAGCTGTTTTTT
TRBV19	TRBJ2-7	-	14	-	CASSISTGHYEQYF	TGTGCCAGTAGTATAAGCACAGGGCACTACGAGCAGTACTTC
TRBV12-3/TRBV12-4	TRBJ1-2	-	13	TRBD1	CASTTDRVYGYTF	TGTGCCAGCACAACCGACAGGGTATATGGCTACACCTTC
TRBV7-2	TRBJ2-3	-	17	-	CASSFGRRTHPTDTQYF	TGTGCCAGCAGCTTTGGAAGGCGGACACACCCCACAGATACGCAGTATTTT
TRBV5-5	TRBJ2-7	once	16	TRBD1	CASSPGAGQGPYEQYF	TGTGCCAGCAGCCCCGGAGCGGGACAGGGCCCCTACGAGCAGTACTTC
TRBV5-1	TRBJ2-1	-	19	TRBD2	CASSLSFLAGASSYNEQFF	TGCGCCAGCAGCTTGAGTTTCCTAGCGGGGGCGAGCTCCTACAATGAGCAGTTCTTC
TRBV19	TRBJ1-1	-	14	TRBD1	CASSIGQGVTEAFF	TGTGCCAGTAGTATCGGACAGGGGGTTACTGAAGCTTTCTTT
TRBV2	TRBJ2-3	-	13	-	CAKAGENTDTQYF	TGTGCCAAGGCGGGCGAAAACACAGATACGCAGTATTTT
TRBV6-5	TRBJ2-1	-	13	TRBD2	CASKPSGGMGQFF	TGTGCCAGCAAACCTAGCGGGGGGATGGGGCAGTTCTTC
TRBV18	TRBJ2-7	-	14	-	CASSGATDGYEQYF	TGTGCCAGCTCGGGAGCCACGGACGGTTACGAGCAGTACTTC
TRBV7-8	TRBJ1-5	-	16	TRBD1	CASSARQGMGNQPQHF	TGTGCCAGCAGCGCCCGACAGGGAATGGGCAATCAGCCCCAGCATTTT
TRBV11-2	TRBJ2-1	-	17	-	CASSLVESPFRTVEQFF	TGTGCCAGCAGCTTAGTTGAATCCCCGTTCAGGACTGTAGAGCAGTTCTTC
TRBV2	TRBJ1-1	-	11	-	CASSFNTEAFF	TGTGCCAGCAGCTTTAACACTGAAGCTTTCTTT
TRBV12-3/TRBV12-4	TRBJ2-7	-	13	-	CASSTVTGSEQYF	TGTGCCAGCAGTACCGTTACAGGGAGCGAGCAGTACTTC
TRBV6-5	TRBJ2-5	-	15	-	CASTPPGGARETQYF	TGTGCCAGCACTCCACCTGGGGGCGCCAGGGAGACCCAGTACTTC
TRBV29-1	TRBJ1-1	-	12	-	CSAQTVYRGAFF	TGCAGCGCACAGACAGTTTATCGGGGGGCTTTCTTT
TRBV23-1	TRBJ2-7	-	16	-	CASAEIGTPPLYEQYF	TGCGCCAGCGCTGAGATTGGGACACCACCCCTCTACGAGCAGTACTTC
TRBV5-6	TRBJ2-5	-	14	-	CASSLVSGQETQYF	TGTGCCAGCAGCTTGGTGTCGGGACAAGAGACCCAGTACTTC
TRBV7-9	TRBJ1-3	-	14	TRBD1	CATREGASGNTIYF	TGTGCCACTCGAGAGGGGGCTTCTGGAAACACCATATATTTT
TRBV9	TRBJ2-5	-	17	TRBD2	CASSAGTSGGARETQYF	TGTGCCAGCAGCGCCGGGACTAGCGGGGGGGCCCGCGAGACCCAGTACTTC
TRBV7-2	TRBJ2-2	once	16	TRBD2	CASSYGGWPNTGELFF	TGTGCCAGCAGTTACGGGGGGTGGCCGAACACCGGGGAGCTGTTTTTT
TRBV11-2	TRBJ2-7	many	16	-	CASSLEGGQDYYEQYF	TGTGCCAGCAGCTTAGAGGGCGGACAGGACTACTACGAGCAGTACTTC
TRBV7-9	TRBJ2-3	-	13	-	CASRADNTDTQYF	TGTGCCAGCCGAGCAGACAACACAGATACGCAGTATTTT
TRBV11-2	TRBJ1-1	-	17	TRBD1	CASSVGTGRRVVAEAFF	TGTGCCAGCAGCGTAGGGACAGGGAGAAGAGTAGTAGCTGAAGCTTTCTTT
TRBV11-3	TRBJ2-1	-	16	TRBD2	CASSSYSGGPTNEQFF	TGTGCCAGCAGCTCCTATTCGGGGGGGCCAACCAATGAGCAGTTCTTC
TRBV7-2	TRBJ2-3	-	17	-	CASSARGSGGSTDTQYF	TGTGCCAGCAGCGCAAGGGGGTCGGGGGGCAGCACAGATACGCAGTATTTT
TRBV20-1	TRBJ1-2	-	11	-	CSALMAAGYTF	TGCAGTGCTTTGATGGCGGCTGGCTACACCTTC
TRBV5-1	TRBJ1-2	-	14	TRBD1	CATNTGETSYGYTF	TGCGCGACGAATACAGGGGAAACTTCCTATGGCTACACCTTC
TRBV5-1	TRBJ2-3	-	17	TRBD2	CASRYNPGRGDTDTQYF	TGCGCCAGCAGATACAACCCGGGGCGGGGGGACACAGATACGCAGTATTTT
TRBV4-2	TRBJ2-5	-	16	TRBD1	CASSRIDRGYQETQYF	TGTGCCAGCAGTAGAATAGACAGGGGATACCAAGAGACCCAGTACTTC
TRBV9	TRBJ1-3	few	19	-	CASSHQPGTPSSSGNTIYF	TGTGCCAGCAGCCACCAACCCGGGACTCCGTCATCGTCTGGAAACACCATATATTTT
TRBV4-1	TRBJ1-5	-	16	-	CASSQVRMGADQPQHF	TGCGCCAGCAGCCAAGTGAGGATGGGGGCCGATCAGCCCCAGCATTTT
TRBV19	TRBJ2-3	-	16	TRBD1	CASPPDDRASTDTQYF	TGTGCCAGTCCCCCAGACGACAGGGCTAGCACAGATACGCAGTATTTT
TRBV12-3/TRBV12-4	TRBJ1-2	-	13	-	CASSLGQAHGYTF	TGTGCCAGCAGTTTAGGGCAGGCACATGGCTACACCTTC
TRBV6-6	TRBJ1-3	-	13	-	CASSPRTGNTIYF	TGTGCCAGCAGTCCGAGGACTGGAAACACCATATATTTT
TRBV7-9	TRBJ1-1	-	14	-	CAARGAFGNTEAFF	TGTGCCGCTCGGGGGGCATTTGGGAACACTGAAGCTTTCTTT
TRBV19	TRBJ1-2	-	15	TRBD1	CASSGTMGQYYGYTF	TGTGCCAGTAGTGGCACCATGGGACAGTACTATGGCTACACCTTC
TRBV6-5	TRBJ2-1	-	13	-	CASWDSPYNEQFF	TGTGCCAGCTGGGACTCTCCCTACAATGAGCAGTTCTTC
TRBV27	TRBJ2-7	-	15	TRBD2	CASSLYGGGSYEQYF	TGTGCCAGCAGTTTATATGGCGGGGGTAGTTACGAGCAGTACTTC